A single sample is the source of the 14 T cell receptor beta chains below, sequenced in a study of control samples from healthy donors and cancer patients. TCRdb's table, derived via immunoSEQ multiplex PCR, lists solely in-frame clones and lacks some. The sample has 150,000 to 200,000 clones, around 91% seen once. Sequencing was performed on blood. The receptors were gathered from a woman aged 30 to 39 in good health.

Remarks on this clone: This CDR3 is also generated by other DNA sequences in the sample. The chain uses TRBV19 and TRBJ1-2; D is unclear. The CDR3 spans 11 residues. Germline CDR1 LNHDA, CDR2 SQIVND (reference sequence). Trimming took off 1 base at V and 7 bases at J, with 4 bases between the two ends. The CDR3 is CASSIGTGYTF. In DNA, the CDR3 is TGTGCCAGTAGTATAGGAACTGGCTACACCTTC.

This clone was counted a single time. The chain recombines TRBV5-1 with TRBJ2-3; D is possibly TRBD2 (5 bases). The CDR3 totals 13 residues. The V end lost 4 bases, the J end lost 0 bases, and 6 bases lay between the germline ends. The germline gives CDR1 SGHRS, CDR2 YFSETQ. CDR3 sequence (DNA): TGCGCCAGCAGCCCGGGGAGCACAGATACGCAGTATTTT. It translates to CASSPGSTDTQYF.

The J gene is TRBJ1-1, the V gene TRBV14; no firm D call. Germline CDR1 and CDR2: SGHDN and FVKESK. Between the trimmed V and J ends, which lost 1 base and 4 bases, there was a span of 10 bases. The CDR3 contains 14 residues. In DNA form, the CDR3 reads TGTGCCAGCAGCCAAGTGGGCAGTGGCACTGAAGCTTTCTTT. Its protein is CASSQVGSGTEAFF.

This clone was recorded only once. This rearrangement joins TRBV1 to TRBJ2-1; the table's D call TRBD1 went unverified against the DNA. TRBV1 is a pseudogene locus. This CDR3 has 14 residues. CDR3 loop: CTSSQDGRDNEQFF. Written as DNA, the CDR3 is TGCACCAGCAGCCAAGATGGCAGGGACAATGAGCAGTTCTTC.

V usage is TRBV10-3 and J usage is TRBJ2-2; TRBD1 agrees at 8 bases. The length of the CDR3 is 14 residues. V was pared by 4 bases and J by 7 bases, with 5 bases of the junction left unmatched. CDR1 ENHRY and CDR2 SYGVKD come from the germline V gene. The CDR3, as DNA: TGTGCCATCAGTGGCGGACAGGGAATCGGGGAGCTGTTTTTT. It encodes CAISGGQGIGELFF.

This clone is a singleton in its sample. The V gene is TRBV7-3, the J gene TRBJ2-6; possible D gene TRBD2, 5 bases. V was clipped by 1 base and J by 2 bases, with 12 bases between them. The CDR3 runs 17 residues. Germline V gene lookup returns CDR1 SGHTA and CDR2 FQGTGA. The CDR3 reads CASSLNSGGTGANVLTF. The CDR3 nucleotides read TGTGCCAGCAGCTTAAATAGTGGAGGAACTGGGGCCAACGTCCTGACTTTC. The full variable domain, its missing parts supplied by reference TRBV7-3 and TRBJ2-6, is GAGVSQTPSNKVTEKGKYVELRCDPISGHTALYWYRQSLGQGPEFLIYFQGTGAADDSGLPNDRFFAVRPEGSVSTLKIQRTERGDSAVYLCASSLNSGGTGANVLTFGAGSRLTVL.

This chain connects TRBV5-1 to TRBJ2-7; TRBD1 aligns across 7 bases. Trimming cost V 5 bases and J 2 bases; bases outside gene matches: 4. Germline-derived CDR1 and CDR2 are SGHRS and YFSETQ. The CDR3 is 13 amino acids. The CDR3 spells CASRPDRTYEQYF. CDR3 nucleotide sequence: TGCGCCAGCAGGCCGGACAGGACCTACGAGCAGTACTTC. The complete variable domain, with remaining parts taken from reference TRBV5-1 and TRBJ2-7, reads KAGVTQTPRYLIKTRGQQVTLSCSPISGHRSVSWYQQTPGQGLQFLFEYFSETQRNKGNFPGRFSGRQFSNSRSEMNVSTLELGDSALYLCASRPDRTYEQYFGPGTRLTVT.

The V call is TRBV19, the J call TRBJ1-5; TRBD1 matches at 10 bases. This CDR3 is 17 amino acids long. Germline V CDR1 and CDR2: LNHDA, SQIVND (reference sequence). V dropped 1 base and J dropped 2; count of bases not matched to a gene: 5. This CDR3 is CASSIVGTGVGNQPQHF. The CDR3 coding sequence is TGTGCCAGTAGTATAGTCGGGACAGGGGTGGGCAATCAGCCCCAGCATTTT.

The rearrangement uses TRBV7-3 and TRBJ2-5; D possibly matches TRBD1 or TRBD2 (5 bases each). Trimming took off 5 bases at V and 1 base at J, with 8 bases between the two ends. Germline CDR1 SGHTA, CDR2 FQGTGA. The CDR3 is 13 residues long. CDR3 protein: CASSRDPQETQYF. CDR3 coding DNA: TGTGCCAGCAGCAGGGACCCCCAAGAGACCCAGTACTTC.

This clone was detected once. CDR3 region: CASSYGQGGPQHF. The CDR3 coding sequence is TGTGCCAGCAGCTACGGACAGGGAGGGCCCCAGCATTTT. The rearrangement joins TRBV7-9 to TRBJ1-5, with 8 bases matching TRBD1. In germline, CDR1 is SEHNR, CDR2 FQNEAQ (reference sequence). The CDR3 is made up of 13 amino acids. Germline trimming cut 4 bases from V and 9 bases from J; bases unmatched to any gene: 5.

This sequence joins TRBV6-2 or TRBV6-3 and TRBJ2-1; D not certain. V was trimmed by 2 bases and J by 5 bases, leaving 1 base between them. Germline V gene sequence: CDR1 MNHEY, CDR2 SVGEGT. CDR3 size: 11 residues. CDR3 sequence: CASSYHNEQFF. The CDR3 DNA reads TGTGCCAGCAGTTACCACAATGAGCAGTTCTTC.

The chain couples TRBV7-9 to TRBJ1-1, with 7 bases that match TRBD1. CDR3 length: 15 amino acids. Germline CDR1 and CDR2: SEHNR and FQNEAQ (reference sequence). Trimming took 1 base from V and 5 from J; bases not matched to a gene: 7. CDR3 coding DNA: TGTGCCAGCAGCTTAGTCGGACAGGTTTGGACTGAAGCTTTCTTT. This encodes CASSLVGQVWTEAFF.

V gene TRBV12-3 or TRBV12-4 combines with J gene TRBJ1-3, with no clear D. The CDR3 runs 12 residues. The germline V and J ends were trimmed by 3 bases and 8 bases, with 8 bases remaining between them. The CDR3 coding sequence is TGTGCCAGCAGTTTGGCCCGCTACACCATATATTTT. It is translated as CASSLARYTIYF.

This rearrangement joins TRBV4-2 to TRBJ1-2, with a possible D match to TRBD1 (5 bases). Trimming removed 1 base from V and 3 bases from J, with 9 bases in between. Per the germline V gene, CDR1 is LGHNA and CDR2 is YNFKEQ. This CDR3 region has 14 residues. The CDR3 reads CASSQGGSDYGYTF. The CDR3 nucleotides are TGTGCCAGCAGCCAAGGGGGGTCCGACTATGGCTACACCTTC.